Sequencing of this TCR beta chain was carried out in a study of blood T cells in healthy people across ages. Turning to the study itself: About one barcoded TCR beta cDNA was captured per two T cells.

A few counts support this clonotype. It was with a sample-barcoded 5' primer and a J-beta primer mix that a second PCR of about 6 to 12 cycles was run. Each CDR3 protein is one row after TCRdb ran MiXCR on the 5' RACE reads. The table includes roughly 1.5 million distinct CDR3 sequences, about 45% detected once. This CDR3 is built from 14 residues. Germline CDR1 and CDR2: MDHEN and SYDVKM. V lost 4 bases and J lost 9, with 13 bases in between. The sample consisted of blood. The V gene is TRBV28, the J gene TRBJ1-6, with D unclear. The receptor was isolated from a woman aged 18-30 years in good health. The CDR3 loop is CASSSEGGSSPLHF. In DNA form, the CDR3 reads TGTGCCAGCAGTTCCGAGGGTGGGAGTTCACCCCTCCACTTT.